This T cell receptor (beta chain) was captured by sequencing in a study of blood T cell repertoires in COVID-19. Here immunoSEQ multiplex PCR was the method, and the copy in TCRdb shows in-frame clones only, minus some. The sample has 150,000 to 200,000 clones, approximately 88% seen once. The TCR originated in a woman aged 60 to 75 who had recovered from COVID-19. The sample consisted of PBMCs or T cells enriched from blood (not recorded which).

For the CDR3, the DNA is TGCGCCAGCAGCTTGAGGCAGGGGGTCGGAAATGAGCAGTTCTTC. Translated: CASSLRQGVGNEQFF. The gene calls are TRBV5-1 and TRBJ2-1, with TRBD1 matching over 7 bases. Per germline, CDR1 SGHRS and CDR2 YFSETQ. Germline trimming cut 1 base from V and 7 bases from J; bases unmatched to any gene: 8. CDR3 length: 15 amino acids.